At least ten counts were recorded for the clone carrying this TCR beta chain. This CDR3 has 13 amino acids. V lost 2 bases and J lost 4, with 9 bases in between. Germline V gene data show CDR1 as SGDLS and CDR2 as YYNGEE. This specimen comes from a study of early T cells in non-severe SARS-CoV-2 infection. TCRdb recomputed calls from the 5' RACE reads with MiXCR, one row per CDR3 protein. The sample lists some 21,000 distinct CDR3 sequences, approximately 4.4% occurring once. Specimen: whole blood. This rearrangement joins TRBV9 to TRBJ1-1, with D tentatively TRBD1 (6 bases). This receptor was obtained from an adult who was a healthcare worker with PCR-confirmed SARS-CoV-2 infection or an uninfected control (not recorded which). CDR3 residues: CASSVEGGTEAFF. CDR3 in DNA: TGTGCCAGCAGCGTGGAGGGGGGCACTGAAGCTTTCTTT. Combining the CDR3 with reference TRBV9 and TRBJ1-1 gives the whole variable domain DSGVTQTPKHLITATGQRVTLRCSPRSGDLSVYWYQQSLDQGLQFLIQYYNGEERAKGNILERFSAQQFPDLHSELNLSSLELGDSALYFCASSVEGGTEAFFGQGTRLTVV.